This TCR beta chain originates from a study of OX40 agonist ivuxolimab in advanced cancers. General study results and limits: Both blood CD4+ and CD8+ T cells showed clonal growth by week 6 at 0.1 to 3.0 mg/kg. Expanded clones were, on average, more numerous among CD8+ T cells than CD4+.

With regard to this clone: Antigen specificity is unknown.

This CDR3 spans 16 amino acids. V lost 6 bases, J lost 3 bases, and 9 bases stayed unmatched. In germline, CDR1 is LNHDA, CDR2 SQIVND (reference sequence). Clones were sequenced by immunoSEQ multiplex PCR, and TCRdb holds only the in-frame ones, with some missing. The table records 35,000 to 45,000 clones, roughly 86% of them present only once. Sample: CD4+ or CD8+ T cells sorted from blood, taken in a trial of the OX40 agonist ivuxolimab. The TCR sequence derives from an adult with an advanced solid tumor such as melanoma, head and neck, liver or kidney cancer. The rearrangement links TRBV19 to TRBJ1-5; TRBD1 agrees at 9 bases. The CDR3 nucleotides are TGTGCCAGTAGGCCCAAGGACAGGGGTGACAATCAGCCCCAGCATTTT. Residues: CASRPKDRGDNQPQHF.